A single sample is the source of the 3 T cell receptor beta chains below, sequenced in a study of blood T cell repertoires in COVID-19. Measured with immunoSEQ multiplex PCR; TCRdb has only the in-frame clones, and not every one. In the table there are roughly 280,000 clones, over 75% of which are singletons. The sequencing input was peripheral blood. These receptors originate from a woman between 65 and 79 years old with acute or convalescent COVID-19.

This chain connects TRBV9 to TRBJ1-2; TRBD1 agrees at 7 bases. The V and J ends lost 3 bases and 4 bases, in that order; junction bases with no gene match: 6. The CDR3 consists of 14 residues. In germline, CDR1 is SGDLS, CDR2 YYNGEE. The CDR3 region is CASSETGSSYGYTF. The CDR3 DNA is TGTGCCAGCAGCGAGACAGGGTCCTCCTATGGCTACACCTTC.

CDR3 sequence: CASSPGPRSFHGYTF. In DNA, the CDR3 is TGTGCCAGCAGTCCCGGCCCCCGGAGTTTTCATGGCTACACCTTC. The chain carries TRBV6-5 and TRBJ1-2, with unresolved D. V lost 5 bases to trimming and J lost 6 bases, with 19 bases between them. Germline V gene sequence: CDR1 MNHEY, CDR2 SVGAGI. The CDR3 loop spans 15 amino acids.

V is TRBV19 and J is TRBJ1-5; the match to TRBD1 covers 7 bases. J lost 5 bases, V lost 1 base, and 5 bases had no gene match. Germline V gene sequence: CDR1 LNHDA, CDR2 SQIVND (reference sequence). This CDR3 has 15 amino acids. The DNA of the CDR3 is TGTGCCAGTAGTATAGGACAGGGCCTATATCAGCCCCAGCATTTT. Protein: CASSIGQGLYQPQHF.